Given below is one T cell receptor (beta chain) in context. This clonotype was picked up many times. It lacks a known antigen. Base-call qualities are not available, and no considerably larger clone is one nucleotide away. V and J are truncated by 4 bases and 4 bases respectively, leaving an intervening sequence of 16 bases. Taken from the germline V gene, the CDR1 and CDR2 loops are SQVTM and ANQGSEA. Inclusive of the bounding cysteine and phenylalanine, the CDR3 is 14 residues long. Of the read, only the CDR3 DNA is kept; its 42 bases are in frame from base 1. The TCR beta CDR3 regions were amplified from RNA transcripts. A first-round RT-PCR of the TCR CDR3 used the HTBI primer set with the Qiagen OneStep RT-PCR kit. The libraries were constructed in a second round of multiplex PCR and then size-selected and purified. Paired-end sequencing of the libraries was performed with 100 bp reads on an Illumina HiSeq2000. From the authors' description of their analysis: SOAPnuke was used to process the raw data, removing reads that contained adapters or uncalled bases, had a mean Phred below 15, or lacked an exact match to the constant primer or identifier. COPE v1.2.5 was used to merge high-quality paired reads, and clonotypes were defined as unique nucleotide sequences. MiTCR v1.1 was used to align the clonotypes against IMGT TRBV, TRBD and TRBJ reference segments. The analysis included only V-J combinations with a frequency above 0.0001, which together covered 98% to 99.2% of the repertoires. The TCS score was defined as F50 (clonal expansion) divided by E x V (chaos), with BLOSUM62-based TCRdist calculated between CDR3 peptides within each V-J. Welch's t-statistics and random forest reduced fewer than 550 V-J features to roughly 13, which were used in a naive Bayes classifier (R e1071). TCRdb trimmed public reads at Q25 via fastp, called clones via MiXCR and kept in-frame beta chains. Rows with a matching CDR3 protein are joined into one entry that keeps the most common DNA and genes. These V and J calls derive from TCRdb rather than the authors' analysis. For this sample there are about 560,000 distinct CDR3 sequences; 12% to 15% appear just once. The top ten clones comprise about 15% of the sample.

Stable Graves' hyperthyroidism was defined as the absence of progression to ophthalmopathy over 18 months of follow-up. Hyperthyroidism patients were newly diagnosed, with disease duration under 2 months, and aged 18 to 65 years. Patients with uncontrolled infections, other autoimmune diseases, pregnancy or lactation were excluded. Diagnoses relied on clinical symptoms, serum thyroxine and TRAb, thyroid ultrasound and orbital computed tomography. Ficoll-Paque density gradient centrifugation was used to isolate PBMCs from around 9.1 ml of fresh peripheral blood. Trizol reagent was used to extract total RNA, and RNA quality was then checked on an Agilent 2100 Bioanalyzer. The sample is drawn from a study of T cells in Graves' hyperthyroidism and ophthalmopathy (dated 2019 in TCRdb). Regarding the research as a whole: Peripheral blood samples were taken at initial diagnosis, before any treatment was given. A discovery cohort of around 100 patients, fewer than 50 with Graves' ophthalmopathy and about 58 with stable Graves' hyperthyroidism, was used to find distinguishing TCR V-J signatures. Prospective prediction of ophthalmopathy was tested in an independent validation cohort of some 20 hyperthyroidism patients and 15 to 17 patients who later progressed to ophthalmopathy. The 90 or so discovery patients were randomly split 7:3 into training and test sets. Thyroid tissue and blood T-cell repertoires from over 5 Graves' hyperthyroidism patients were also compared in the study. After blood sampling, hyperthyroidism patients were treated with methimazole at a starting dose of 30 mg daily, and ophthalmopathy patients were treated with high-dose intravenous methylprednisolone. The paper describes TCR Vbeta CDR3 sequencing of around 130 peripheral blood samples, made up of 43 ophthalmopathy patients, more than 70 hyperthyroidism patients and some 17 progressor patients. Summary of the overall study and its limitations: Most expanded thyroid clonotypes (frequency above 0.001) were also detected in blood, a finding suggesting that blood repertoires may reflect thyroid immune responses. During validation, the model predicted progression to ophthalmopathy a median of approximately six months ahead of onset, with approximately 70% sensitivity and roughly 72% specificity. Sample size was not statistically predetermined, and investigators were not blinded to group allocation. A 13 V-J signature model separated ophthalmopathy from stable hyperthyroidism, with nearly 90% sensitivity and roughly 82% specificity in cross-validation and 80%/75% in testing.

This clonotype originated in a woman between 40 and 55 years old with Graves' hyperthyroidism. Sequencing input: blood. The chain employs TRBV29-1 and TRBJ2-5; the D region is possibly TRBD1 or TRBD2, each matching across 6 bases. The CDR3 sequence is CSVGTGGGRETQYF. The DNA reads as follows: TGCAGCGTTGGGACTGGAGGGGGGCGAGAGACCCAGTACTTC.